This TCR beta chain was captured in a study of Graves' ophthalmopathy and Graves' hyperthyroidism. RNA served as the template for amplifying TCR beta CDR3 regions. Second-round multiplex PCR came after first-round RT-PCR with HTBI primers. TCRdb reanalysed the multiplex PCR reads using MiXCR and keeps one entry per CDR3 protein. The repertoire holds some 410,000 distinct CDR3 sequences, with around 21% as singletons. Trimming removed 4 bases from V and 2 bases from J, with 6 bases in between. The CDR3 sequence is 13 residues long. Germline CDR1 is MNHEY and CDR2 is SMNVEV (reference sequence). Source material: peripheral blood. The genes are TRBV27 and TRBJ1-5; no clear D gene. The clonotype was recovered from a woman aged 18 to 35 with stable Graves' hyperthyroidism. The chain's CDR3 is CASSYQGNQPQHF. The CDR3 nucleotides are TGTGCCAGCAGTTATCAGGGCAATCAGCCCCAGCATTTT.